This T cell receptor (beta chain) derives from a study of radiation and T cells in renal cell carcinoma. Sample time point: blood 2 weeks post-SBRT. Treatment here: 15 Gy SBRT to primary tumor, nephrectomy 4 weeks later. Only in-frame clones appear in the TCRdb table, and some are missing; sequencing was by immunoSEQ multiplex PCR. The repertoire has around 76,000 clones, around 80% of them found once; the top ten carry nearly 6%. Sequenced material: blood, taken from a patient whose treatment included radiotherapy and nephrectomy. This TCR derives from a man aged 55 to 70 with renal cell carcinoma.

Here the CDR3 reads CASSYSPTESETQYF. The CDR3, as DNA: TGTGCCAGCAGTTACTCGCCAACTGAGTCCGAGACCCAGTACTTC. This chain links TRBV6-5 with TRBJ2-5, with no clear D. Germline V gene lookup returns CDR1 MNHEY and CDR2 SVGAGI. V lost 0 bases and J 5 bases, leaving 13 bases between the germline ends. The CDR3 spans 15 residues.